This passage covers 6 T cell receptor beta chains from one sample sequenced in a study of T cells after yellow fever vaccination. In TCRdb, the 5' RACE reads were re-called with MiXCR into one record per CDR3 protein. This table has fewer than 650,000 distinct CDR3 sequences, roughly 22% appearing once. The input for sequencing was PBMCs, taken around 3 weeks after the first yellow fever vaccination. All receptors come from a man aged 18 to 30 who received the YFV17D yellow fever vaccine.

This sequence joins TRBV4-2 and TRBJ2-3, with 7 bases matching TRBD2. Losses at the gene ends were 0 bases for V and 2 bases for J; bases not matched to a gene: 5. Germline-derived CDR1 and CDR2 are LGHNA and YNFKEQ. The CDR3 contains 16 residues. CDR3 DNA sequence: TGTGCCAGCAGCCAAGATGGAGCGGGGACCACAGATACGCAGTATTTT. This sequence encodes CASSQDGAGTTDTQYF.

This CDR3 is CASSFDPWGQPQHF. CDR3 coding DNA: TGCGCCAGCAGCTTCGACCCCTGGGGACAGCCCCAGCATTTT. This chain joins TRBV5-1 and TRBJ1-5; no firm D call. Trimming left V 2 bases short and J 7 bases short, with 13 bases between. This CDR3 spans 14 amino acids. Germline values: CDR1 SGHRS, CDR2 YFSETQ.

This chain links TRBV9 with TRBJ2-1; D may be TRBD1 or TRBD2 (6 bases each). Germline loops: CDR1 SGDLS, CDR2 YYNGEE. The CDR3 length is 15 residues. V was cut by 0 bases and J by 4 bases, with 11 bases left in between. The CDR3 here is CASSVAWGAYNEQFF. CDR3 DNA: TGTGCCAGCAGCGTAGCGTGGGGGGCGTACAATGAGCAGTTCTTC.

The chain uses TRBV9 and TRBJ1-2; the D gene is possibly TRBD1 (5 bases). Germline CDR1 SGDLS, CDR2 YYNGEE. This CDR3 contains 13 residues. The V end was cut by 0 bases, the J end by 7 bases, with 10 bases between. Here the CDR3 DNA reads TGTGCCAGCAGCGTAGCAGGGTACGGTGGCTACACCTTC. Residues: CASSVAGYGGYTF.

CDR3 DNA: TGTGCCAGCAGCTTTACAGAGGATACGCAGTATTTT. As protein: CASSFTEDTQYF. The chain is built from TRBV7-2 and TRBJ2-3; D gene uncertain. Trimming shortened V by 3 bases and J by 6 bases, and 7 bases separated the two germline ends. From germline, CDR1 is SGHTA and CDR2 FQGNSA. The CDR3 spans 12 residues.

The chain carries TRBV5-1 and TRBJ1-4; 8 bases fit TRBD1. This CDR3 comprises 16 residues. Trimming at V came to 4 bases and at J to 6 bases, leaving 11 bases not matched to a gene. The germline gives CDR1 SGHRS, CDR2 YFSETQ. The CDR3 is CASSRGPTGVDEKLFF. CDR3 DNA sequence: TGCGCCAGCAGCCGGGGTCCGACAGGGGTGGATGAAAAACTGTTTTTT.